The T cell receptor beta chain under discussion was sequenced for a study of T cell changes during pregnancy in multiple sclerosis. CDR1 is SGDLS, CDR2 YYNGEE, per germline. The length of the CDR3 is 15 residues. Germline trimming cut 1 base from V and 3 bases from J; bases unmatched to any gene: 4. Measured with immunoSEQ multiplex PCR; TCRdb has only the in-frame clones, and not every one. The sample yields 70,000 to 100,000 clones, approximately 92% seen once. The chain recombines TRBV9 with TRBJ2-5; 9 nucleotides align to TRBD1. This sequence originates from a female donor with multiple sclerosis, enrolled in a pregnancy study. The source material was peripheral blood, sampled in the first trimester of pregnancy. CDR3 region: CASSVFRDREETQYF. The CDR3 DNA reads as TGTGCCAGCAGCGTATTTCGGGACAGGGAAGAGACCCAGTACTTC.